The T cell receptor (beta chain) described here comes from a study of CD8 T cells in Susac syndrome. Findings and limits, study-wide: The study's TCR sequencing and HLA analysis drew on a certain number of individuals. That number was acknowledged as relatively small.

Through negative isolation, CD4+ and CD8+ T cells were obtained, while TEMRA cells were enriched using FACS. For this clonotype: What it binds is not known.

With random hexamers, reverse transcription was performed on about 0.45 to 1 ug of RNA. The immunoSEQ assay covered 54 Vbeta and 13 Jbeta segments for CDR3. From the immunoSEQ multiplex PCR reads, TCRdb called clonotypes with MiXCR, one entry per CDR3 protein. The sample has some 220,000 distinct CDR3 sequences, around 95% seen once. The germline CDR1 and CDR2 sequences are SGHRS and YFSETQ. The V gene lost 0 bases and the J gene lost 4 bases, with 10 bases spanning the gap. This CDR3 region has 14 residues. V usage is TRBV5-1 and J usage is TRBJ2-5, with D unresolved. The specimen was CD4+ T cells from PBMCs. The TCR sequence derives from a human donor with multiple sclerosis. The CDR3 region has the DNA TGCGCCAGCAGCTTGGTGATGGGCGGAGAGACCCAGTACTTC. Residues: CASSLVMGGETQYF. The whole variable domain, remainder taken from reference TRBV5-1 and TRBJ2-5, is KAGVTQTPRYLIKTRGQQVTLSCSPISGHRSVSWYQQTPGQGLQFLFEYFSETQRNKGNFPGRFSGRQFSNSRSEMNVSTLELGDSALYLCASSLVMGGETQYFGPGTRLLVL.